This T cell receptor beta chain was documented in a study of OX40 agonist ivuxolimab in advanced cancers. About the research overall: Cohort: about 80% men, mean age approximately 66, aged about 20 to 80. The study's findings and limits: More expanded clones were seen, on average, in CD8+ T cells than in CD4+. CD4+ and CD8+ blood T cells expanded clonally by week 6 at 0.1 to 3.0 mg/kg.

Assay used: immunoSEQ multiplex PCR; TCRdb lists only in-frame clones, some missing. The sample has more than 55,000 clones, about nine tenths seen once. Remarks on this clone: Antigen specificity is unknown.

With 0 bases clipped from V and 4 bases from J, the junction kept 3 bases outside the gene matches. Germline V gene data show CDR1 as MGHRA and CDR2 as YSYEKL. The CDR3 runs 16 residues. The chain is built from TRBV4-1 and TRBJ2-3; 11 bases line up with TRBD2. The sequencing used CD4+ or CD8+ T cells sorted from blood, collected in a trial of the OX40 agonist ivuxolimab. This receptor was identified in an adult with an advanced solid tumor such as melanoma, head and neck, liver or kidney cancer. The CDR3 region is CASSQEELAGADTQYF. CDR3 bases: TGCGCCAGCAGCCAAGAGGAACTAGCGGGAGCAGATACGCAGTATTTT.